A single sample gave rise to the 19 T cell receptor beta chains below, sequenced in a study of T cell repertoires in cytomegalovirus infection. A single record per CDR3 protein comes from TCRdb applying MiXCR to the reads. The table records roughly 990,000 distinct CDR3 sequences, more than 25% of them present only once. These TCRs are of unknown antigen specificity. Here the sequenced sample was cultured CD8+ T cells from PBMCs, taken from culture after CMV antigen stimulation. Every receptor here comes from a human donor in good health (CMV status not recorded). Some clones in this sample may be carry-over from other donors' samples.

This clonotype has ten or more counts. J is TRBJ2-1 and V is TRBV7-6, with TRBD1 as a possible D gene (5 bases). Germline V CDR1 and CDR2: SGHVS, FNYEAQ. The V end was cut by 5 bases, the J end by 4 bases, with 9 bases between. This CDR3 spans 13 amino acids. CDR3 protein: CASSAREYNEQFF. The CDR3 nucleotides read TGTGCCAGCAGCGCCAGGGAATACAATGAGCAGTTCTTC. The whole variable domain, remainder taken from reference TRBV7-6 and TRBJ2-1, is GAGVSQSPRYKVTKRGQDVALRCDPISGHVSLYWYRQALGQGPEFLTYFNYEAQQDKSGLPNDRFSAERPEGSISTLTIQRTEQRDSAMYRCASSAREYNEQFFGPGTRLTVL.

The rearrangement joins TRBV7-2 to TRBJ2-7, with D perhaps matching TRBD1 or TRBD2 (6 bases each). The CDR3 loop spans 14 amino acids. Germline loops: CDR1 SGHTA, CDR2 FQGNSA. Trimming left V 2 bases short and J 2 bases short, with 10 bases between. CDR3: CASSLPGGPYEQYF. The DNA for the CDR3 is TGTGCCAGCAGCTTACCTGGGGGGCCCTACGAGCAGTACTTC.

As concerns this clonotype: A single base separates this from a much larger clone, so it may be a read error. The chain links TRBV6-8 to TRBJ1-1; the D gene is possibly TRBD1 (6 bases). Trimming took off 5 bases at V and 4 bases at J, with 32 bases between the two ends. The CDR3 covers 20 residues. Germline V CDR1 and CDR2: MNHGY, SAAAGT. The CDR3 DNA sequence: TGTGCCAGCAGTAGATTAAGTTCAGGGGTCGGAGACGGTCCAAGCACTGAAGCTTTCTTT. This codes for CASSRLSSGVGDGPSTEAFF.

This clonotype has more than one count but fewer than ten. CDR3 in amino acids: CASSGLAGGWYEQYV. CDR3 DNA: TGTGCCAGCAGCGGGTTAGCGGGGGGTTGGTACGAGCAGTACGTC. The J gene is TRBJ2-7, the V gene TRBV7-8, with 10 nucleotides matching TRBD2. Germline assignment: CDR1 SGHVS and CDR2 FQNEAQ. The CDR3 covers 15 residues. The V and J ends lost 5 bases and 4 bases, in that order; junction bases with no gene match: 8.

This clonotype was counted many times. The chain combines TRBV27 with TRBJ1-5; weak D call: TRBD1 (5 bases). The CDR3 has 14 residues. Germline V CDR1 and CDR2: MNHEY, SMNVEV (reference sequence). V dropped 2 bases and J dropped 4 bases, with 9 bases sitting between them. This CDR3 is CASSLGGTNQPQHF. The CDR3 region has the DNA TGTGCCAGCAGTTTAGGGGGGACGAATCAGCCCCAGCATTTT.

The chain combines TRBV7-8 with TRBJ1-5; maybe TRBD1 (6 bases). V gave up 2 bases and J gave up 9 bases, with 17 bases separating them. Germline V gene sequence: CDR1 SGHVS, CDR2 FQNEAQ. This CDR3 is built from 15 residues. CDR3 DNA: TGTGCCAGCAGCTTACACCCGGGGGCCGGGTTGCCCCAGCATTTT. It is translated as CASSLHPGAGLPQHF.

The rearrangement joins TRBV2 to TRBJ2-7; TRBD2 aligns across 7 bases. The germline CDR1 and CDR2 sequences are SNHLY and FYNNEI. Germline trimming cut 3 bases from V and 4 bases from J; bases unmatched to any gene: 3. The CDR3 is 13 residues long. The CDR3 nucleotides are TGTGCCAGCAGTGATGGACTAGTTTACGAGCAGTACTTC. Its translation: CASSDGLVYEQYF.

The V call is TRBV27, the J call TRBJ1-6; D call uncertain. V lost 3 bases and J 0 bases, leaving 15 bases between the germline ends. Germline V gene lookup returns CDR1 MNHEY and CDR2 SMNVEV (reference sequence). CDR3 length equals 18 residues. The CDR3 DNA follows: TGTGCCAGCAGTTTTAACTATGCGAGAAGCTCCTATAATTCACCCCTCCACTTT. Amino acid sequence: CASSFNYARSSYNSPLHF.

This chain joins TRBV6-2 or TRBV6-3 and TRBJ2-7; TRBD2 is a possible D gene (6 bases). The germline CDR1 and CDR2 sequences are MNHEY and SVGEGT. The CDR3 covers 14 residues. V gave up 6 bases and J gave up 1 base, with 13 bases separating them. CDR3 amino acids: CASSLTSGSYEQYF. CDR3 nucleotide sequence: TGTGCCAGCAGCTTGACTAGTGGGTCCTACGAGCAGTACTTC.

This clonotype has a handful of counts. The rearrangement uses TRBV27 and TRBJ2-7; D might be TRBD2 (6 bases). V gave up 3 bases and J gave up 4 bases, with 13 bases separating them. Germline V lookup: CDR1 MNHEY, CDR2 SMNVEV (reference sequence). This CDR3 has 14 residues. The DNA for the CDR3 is TGTGCCAGCAGTTTTAGAAGGAGGGCTTACGAGCAGTACGTC. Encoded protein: CASSFRRRAYEQYV.

The DNA for the CDR3 is TGCAGCGTTGAACAGGTTTTTAATGAGCAGTTCTTC. This translates into CSVEQVFNEQFF. The V call is TRBV29-1, the J call TRBJ2-1; no definite D call. The CDR3 loop spans 12 amino acids. V was trimmed by 2 bases and J by 7 bases, leaving 9 bases between them. Germline V lookup: CDR1 SQVTM, CDR2 ANQGSEA.

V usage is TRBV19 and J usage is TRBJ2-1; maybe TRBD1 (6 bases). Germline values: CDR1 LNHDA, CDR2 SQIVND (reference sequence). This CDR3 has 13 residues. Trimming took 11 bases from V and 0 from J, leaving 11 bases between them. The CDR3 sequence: CASEGDSYNEQFF. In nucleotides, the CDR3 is TGTGCCTCCGAGGGGGACTCCTACAATGAGCAGTTCTTC.

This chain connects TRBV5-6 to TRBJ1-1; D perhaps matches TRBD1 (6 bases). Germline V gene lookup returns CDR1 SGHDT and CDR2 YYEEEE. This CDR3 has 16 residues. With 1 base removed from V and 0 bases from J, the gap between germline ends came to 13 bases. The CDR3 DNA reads TGTGCCAGCAGCTTGACGGCAGGGGATATGAACACTGAAGCTTTCTTT. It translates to CASSLTAGDMNTEAFF.

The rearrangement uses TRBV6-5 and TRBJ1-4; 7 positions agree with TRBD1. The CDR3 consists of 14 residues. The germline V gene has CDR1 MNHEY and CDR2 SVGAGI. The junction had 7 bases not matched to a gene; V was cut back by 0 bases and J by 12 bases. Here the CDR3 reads CASSYSTGTVELFF. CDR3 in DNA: TGTGCCAGCAGTTACTCGACAGGGACCGTAGAACTGTTTTTT.

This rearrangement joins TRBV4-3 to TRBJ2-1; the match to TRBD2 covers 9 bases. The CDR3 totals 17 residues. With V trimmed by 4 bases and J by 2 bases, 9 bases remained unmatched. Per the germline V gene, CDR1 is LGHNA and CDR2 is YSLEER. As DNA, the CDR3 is TGCGCCAGCAGCCCGAGGAATAGCGGGGGAACCTACAATGAGCAGTTCTTC. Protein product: CASSPRNSGGTYNEQFF.

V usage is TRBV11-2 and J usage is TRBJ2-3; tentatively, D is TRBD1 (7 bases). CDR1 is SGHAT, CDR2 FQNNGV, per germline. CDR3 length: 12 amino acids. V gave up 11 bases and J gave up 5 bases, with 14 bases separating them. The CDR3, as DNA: TGTGCCTCCAGGGGGGATGAAGATACGCAGTATTTT. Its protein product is CASRGDEDTQYF.

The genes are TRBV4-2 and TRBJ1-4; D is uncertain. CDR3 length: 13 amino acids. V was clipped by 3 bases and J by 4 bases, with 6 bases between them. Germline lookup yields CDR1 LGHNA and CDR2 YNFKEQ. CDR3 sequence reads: CASSHSVNEKLFF. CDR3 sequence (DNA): TGTGCCAGCAGCCATTCGGTTAATGAAAAACTGTTTTTT.

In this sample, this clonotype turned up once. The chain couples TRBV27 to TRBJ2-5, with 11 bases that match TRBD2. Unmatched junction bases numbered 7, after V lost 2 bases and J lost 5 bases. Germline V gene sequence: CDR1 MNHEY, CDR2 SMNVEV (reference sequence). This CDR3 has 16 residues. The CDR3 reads CASSLGASGGFETQYF. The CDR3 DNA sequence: TGTGCCAGCAGTTTAGGGGCTAGCGGGGGGTTTGAGACCCAGTACTTC.

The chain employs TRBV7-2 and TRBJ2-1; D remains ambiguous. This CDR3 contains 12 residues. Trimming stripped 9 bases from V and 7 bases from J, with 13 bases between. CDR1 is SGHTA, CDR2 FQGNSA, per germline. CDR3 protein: CASAVVGNEQFF. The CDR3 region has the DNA TGTGCCAGTGCGGTGGTAGGGAATGAGCAGTTCTTC.